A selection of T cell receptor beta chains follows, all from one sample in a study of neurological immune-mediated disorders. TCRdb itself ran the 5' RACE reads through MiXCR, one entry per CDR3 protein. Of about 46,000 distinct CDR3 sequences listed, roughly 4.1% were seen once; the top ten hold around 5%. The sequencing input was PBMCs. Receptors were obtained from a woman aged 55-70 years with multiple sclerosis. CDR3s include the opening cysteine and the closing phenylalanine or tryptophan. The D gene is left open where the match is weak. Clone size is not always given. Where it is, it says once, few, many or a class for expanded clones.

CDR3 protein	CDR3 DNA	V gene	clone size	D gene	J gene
CASSAPGELFF	TGTGCCAGCAGCGCCCCCGGGGAGCTGTTTTTT	TRBV9	many	NA	TRBJ2-2
CSARDVAEDEQFF	TGCAGTGCTAGAGATGTGGCAGAGGATGAGCAGTTCTTC	TRBV20-1	many	NA	TRBJ2-1
CASSLVVASYNEQFF	TGTGCCAGCAGCTTGGTAGTAGCGTCCTACAATGAGCAGTTCTTC	TRBV5-4	NA	NA	TRBJ2-1
CASSQEENTEAFF	TGCGCCAGCAGCCAGGAGGAGAACACTGAAGCTTTCTTT	TRBV5-1	many	NA	TRBJ1-1
CSAYGTGYTF	TGCAGTGCTTACGGGACAGGCTACACCTTC	TRBV20-1	few	NA	TRBJ1-2
CASSPSGADNEQFF	TGTGCCAGCAGTCCTTCGGGGGCAGACAATGAGCAGTTCTTC	TRBV28	many	NA	TRBJ2-1
CASSKDRYGYTF	TGTGCCAGCAGTAAGGACCGATATGGCTACACCTTC	TRBV6-5	many	NA	TRBJ1-2
CASSVAGQGDEQFF	TGTGCCAGCAGCGTAGCAGGCCAGGGCGATGAGCAGTTCTTC	TRBV9	few	NA	TRBJ2-1
CSARVAGSTYEQYF	TGCAGTGCTAGAGTCGCGGGGAGCACCTACGAGCAGTACTTC	TRBV20-1	many	NA	TRBJ2-7
CASSQAGALNGELFF	TGCGCCAGCAGCCAAGCGGGGGCCCTCAACGGGGAGCTGTTTTTT	TRBV4-1	many	NA	TRBJ2-2
CASSVAGQSSYNEQFF	TGTGCCAGCAGCGTAGCAGGCCAGTCCTCCTACAATGAGCAGTTCTTC	TRBV9	many	NA	TRBJ2-1
CASRRTGTSYEQYF	TGTGCCAGCAGACGGACAGGGACCTCCTACGAGCAGTACTTC	TRBV12-3/TRBV12-4	many	TRBD1	TRBJ2-7
CASSLVRTLNRDIVQETQYF	TGTGCCAGCAGTTTAGTCCGCACCCTTAACCGGGACATAGTACAAGAGACCCAGTACTTC	TRBV12-3/TRBV12-4	many	NA	TRBJ2-5
CSAREPGQGLRYGYTF	TGCAGTGCTAGAGAACCGGGACAGGGGTTGCGCTATGGCTACACCTTC	TRBV20-1	many	TRBD1	TRBJ1-2
CASSPRTGDGTEAFF	TGTGCCAGCAGCCCTAGAACGGGGGACGGTACTGAAGCTTTCTTT	TRBV7-6	many	NA	TRBJ1-1
CASSGLGSTDTQYF	TGTGCCAGCAGCGGCCTGGGAAGCACAGATACGCAGTATTTT	TRBV7-6	many	NA	TRBJ2-3
CASSLVFDGSTDTQYF	TGTGCCAGCAGCTTAGTGTTTGACGGTAGCACAGATACGCAGTATTTT	TRBV7-2	few	NA	TRBJ2-3
CASSLNGGTNTGELFF	TGTGCCAGCAGCTTGAACGGGGGGACAAACACCGGGGAGCTGTTTTTT	TRBV5-5	few	NA	TRBJ2-2
CASSLITGGAEKLFF	TGTGCCAGCAGCTTAATTACTGGGGGCGCGGAAAAACTGTTTTTT	TRBV7-9	NA	NA	TRBJ1-4
CAIGEQPSYNEQFF	TGTGCCATCGGAGAACAGCCATCCTACAATGAGCAGTTCTTC	TRBV10-3	many	NA	TRBJ2-1
CASSSTGYNEQFF	TGTGCCAGCAGCTCTACAGGATACAATGAGCAGTTCTTC	TRBV7-2	many	NA	TRBJ2-1
CASSESGWNTEAFF	TGCGCCAGCAGTGAGTCTGGCTGGAACACTGAAGCTTTCTTT	TRBV10-1	many	NA	TRBJ1-1
CASSVRGDRVGEKLFF	TGTGCCAGCAGCGTAAGAGGAGACAGGGTGGGCGAAAAACTGTTTTTT	TRBV9	many	TRBD1	TRBJ1-4
CASSLVGVDTGELFF	TGCGCCAGCAGCTTGGTCGGGGTCGACACCGGGGAGCTGTTTTTT	TRBV5-1	many	NA	TRBJ2-2
CASSLGGQGAASGNNEQFF	TGTGCCAGCAGTTTAGGGGGACAGGGGGCGGCTAGCGGGAACAATGAGCAGTTCTTC	TRBV12-3/TRBV12-4	NA	TRBD1	TRBJ2-1
CSTRAGTGHHEQYF	TGCAGTACCCGGGCCGGGACAGGACACCACGAGCAGTACTTC	TRBV20-1	NA	TRBD1	TRBJ2-7
CSANAGLGTEAFF	TGCAGTGCTAACGCCGGATTAGGAACTGAAGCTTTCTTT	TRBV20-1	many	NA	TRBJ1-1
CASSLAGGGYQETQYF	TGCGCCAGCAGCTTGGCAGGGGGCGGCTACCAAGAGACCCAGTACTTC	TRBV5-1	few	TRBD1	TRBJ2-5
CASTRTGGINEQFF	TGTGCCAGCACCAGGACAGGGGGTATCAATGAGCAGTTCTTC	TRBV2	many	TRBD1	TRBJ2-1
CSVERPPGPLAYYGYTF	TGCAGCGTTGAAAGACCACCGGGACCTCTCGCGTACTATGGCTACACCTTC	TRBV29-1	many	NA	TRBJ1-2
CSARLLGQTYNEQFF	TGCAGTGCTCGTCTCCTAGGCCAGACCTACAATGAGCAGTTCTTC	TRBV20-1	many	NA	TRBJ2-1
CASSNVANPVGSPLHF	TGTGCCAGCAGCAACGTGGCAAACCCCGTCGGATCACCCCTCCACTTT	TRBV6-5	many	NA	TRBJ1-6
CASSQDPGIPSGANVLTF	TGTGCCAGCAGCCAAGATCCCGGTATCCCCTCTGGGGCCAACGTCCTGACTTTC	TRBV14	many	NA	TRBJ2-6
CASSNYHEQFF	TGTGCCAGCAGCAACTACCATGAGCAGTTCTTC	TRBV7-8	few	NA	TRBJ2-1
CASTIRTSGSYEQFF	TGCGCCAGCACCATTCGGACTAGCGGGAGCTATGAGCAGTTCTTC	TRBV5-1	many	TRBD2	TRBJ2-1
CASSNLAGAGETQYF	TGCGCCAGCAGCAACCTAGCGGGAGCGGGGGAGACCCAGTACTTC	TRBV5-1	few	TRBD2	TRBJ2-5
CATSDGDSYGYTF	TGTGCCACCAGTGACGGGGACAGCTATGGCTACACCTTC	TRBV24-1	many	TRBD1	TRBJ1-2
CSVVWGALNTEAFF	TGCAGCGTTGTTTGGGGGGCCCTGAACACTGAAGCTTTCTTT	TRBV29-1	many	NA	TRBJ1-1
CASSLYSGRTEAFF	TGCGCCAGCAGCTTGTATTCAGGGAGGACTGAAGCTTTCTTT	TRBV5-1	few	NA	TRBJ1-1
CSARDGEVGDEQYF	TGCAGTGCTAGAGATGGGGAGGTAGGGGACGAGCAGTACTTC	TRBV20-1	many	NA	TRBJ2-7
CAINTGTGVAGELFF	TGTGCCATCAACACCGGGACAGGGGTGGCCGGGGAGCTGTTTTTT	TRBV10-3	many	TRBD1	TRBJ2-2
CASSEGVNYGYTF	TGTGCCAGCAGCGAGGGGGTTAACTATGGCTACACCTTC	TRBV9	few	NA	TRBJ1-2
CASSLAGEQETQYF	TGTGCCAGCAGCCTAGCGGGAGAACAAGAGACCCAGTACTTC	TRBV7-7	few	TRBD2	TRBJ2-5